This T cell receptor beta chain was sequenced in a study of cytomegalovirus exposure and HLA in healthy donors. General observations from the study: Most of the TCR beta V segments (in an earlier analysis) were productive either about 87% or about 30% of the time. A reported reduction in N-insertions relative to the approximately 640-donor mean was seen in an Asian-associated ancestry cluster in a later analysis. The study flagged approximately 180 TCR beta chains as cytomegalovirus-associated.

The CDR3 sequence is 15 residues long. Germline V lookup: CDR1 ENHRY, CDR2 SYGVKD. The ends lost 0 bases at V and 6 bases at J; junction bases unmatched: 6. Worth noting for this clone: No antigen is known for it.

The PCR ran on 60 Vbeta and 13 Jbeta primers. The assay was immunoSEQ multiplex PCR, and TCRdb's table has in-frame clones only and misses some. The sample consists of fewer than 150,000 clones, 70% to 80% of them appearing once. This TCR was sampled from a woman between 40 and 50 years old in good health and CMV-seropositive. The sequencing sample was made of PBMCs. The rearrangement joins TRBV10-3 to TRBJ2-7; 9 positions agree with TRBD1. The CDR3 here is CAISESTGQGLEQYF. The CDR3 bases are TGTGCCATCAGTGAGTCGACTGGACAGGGGCTCGAGCAGTACTTC.